This passage covers 11 T cell receptor beta chains from one sample sequenced in a study of regulatory T cells in long-lasting Graves disease. The time point was: persistent/refractory GD, antithyroid drugs over 5 years with positive TRAb. Researchers made the TCR library from RNA that was extracted from PBMCs. For TCR beta, libraries came from iRepertoire HTBI primers and Arm-PCR of CDR3 regions. TCRdb re-analysed the multiplex PCR reads in MiXCR, keeping a single row per CDR3 protein. This repertoire shows 400,000 to 450,000 distinct CDR3 sequences, about a quarter found once; its top ten account for roughly 30%. Specimen: peripheral blood mononuclear cells (PBMCs), collected when the disease was refractory, from a patient treated with antithyroid drugs. These receptors were collected from a female donor with Graves disease.

This clonotype has a handful of counts. This chain connects TRBV2 to TRBJ2-7, with D tentatively TRBD1 or TRBD2 (5 bases each). V gave up 6 bases and J gave up 13 bases, with 19 bases separating them. CDR3 length: 12 residues. Germline-derived CDR1 and CDR2 are SNHLY and FYNNEI. The chain's CDR3 is CASRGRGTRDYF. The CDR3 nucleotides read TGTGCCAGCAGGGGGAGAGGCACCAGGGATTACTTC. Full variable domain (remainder filled in from reference TRBV2 and TRBJ2-7): EPEVTQTPSHQVTQMGQEVILRCVPISNHLYFYWYRQILGQKVEFLVSFYNNEISEKSEIFDDQFSVERPDGSNFTLKIRSTKLEDSAMYFCASRGRGTRDYFGPGTRLTVT.

This clonotype was detected a few times. J is TRBJ2-5 and V is TRBV20-1; 10 bases are shared with TRBD2. The CDR3 is 15 residues long. V gave up 3 bases and J gave up 1 base; unmatched junction bases: 5. Germline V CDR1 and CDR2: DFQATT, SNEGSKA (reference sequence). In nucleotides, the CDR3 is TGCAGTGCTAGGGACGGACTAGCGGTCCAAGAGACCCAGTACTTC. It translates to CSARDGLAVQETQYF.

The chain couples TRBV25-1 to TRBJ2-1; 12 nucleotides line up with TRBD2. This CDR3 spans 15 amino acids. The germline CDR1 and CDR2 sequences are MGHDK and SYGVNS. J gave up 0 bases and V 8 bases, and 2 bases lay outside the gene matches. This CDR3 reads CASGGLAGSYNEQFF. CDR3 in DNA: TGTGCCAGCGGGGGACTAGCGGGCTCCTACAATGAGCAGTTCTTC.

The rearrangement links TRBV7-9 to TRBJ2-6; TRBD1 aligns across 8 bases. The germline V gene encodes CDR1 SEHNR and CDR2 FQNEAQ (reference sequence). The CDR3 totals 18 residues. The J segment lost 0 bases and the V segment lost 5 bases, leaving 9 bases of the junction unmatched. This chain's CDR3 is CASSPDRGLRSGANVLTF. The CDR3 DNA reads as TGTGCCAGCAGCCCCGACAGGGGTCTCCGCTCTGGGGCCAACGTCCTGACTTTC.

The V call is TRBV7-9, the J call TRBJ2-3; either TRBD1 or TRBD2 may supply D (5 bases each). Trimming shortened V by 2 bases and J by 4 bases, and 13 bases separated the two germline ends. CDR3 size: 15 residues. Germline lookup yields CDR1 SEHNR and CDR2 FQNEAQ (reference sequence). CDR3 in amino acids: CASSLRGGYSDTQYF. CDR3 bases: TGTGCCAGCAGCTTACGTGGGGGTTACTCAGATACGCAGTATTTT.

The chain is built from TRBV27 and TRBJ2-1, with D perhaps matching TRBD1 (5 bases). The germline V gene encodes CDR1 MNHEY and CDR2 SMNVEV (reference sequence). The CDR3 covers 15 residues. Trimming took 4 bases from V and 2 from J, leaving 12 bases between them. CDR3 bases: TGTGCCAGCAGTTCCCTCCCGACAGCCTACAATGAGCAGTTCTTC. It specifies CASSSLPTAYNEQFF.

The rearrangement joins TRBV24-1 to TRBJ1-1, with D unclear. Germline CDR1 reads KGHDR; CDR2 reads SFDVKD. The CDR3 extends over 13 amino acids. With 2 bases removed from V and 7 bases from J, the gap between germline ends came to 10 bases. The CDR3 region is CATSDYENSEAFF. CDR3 DNA sequence: TGTGCCACCAGTGATTATGAGAATAGTGAAGCTTTCTTT.

The sample holds many counts of this clonotype. This chain connects TRBV30 to TRBJ1-4; D is possibly TRBD1 (5 bases). Germline values: CDR1 GTSNPN, CDR2 SVGIG (reference sequence). Trimming pared 2 bases from V and 5 bases from J, leaving 12 bases between. The CDR3 spans 14 residues. CDR3: CAWSPWDFNEKLFF. The CDR3, as DNA: TGTGCCTGGAGTCCCTGGGACTTCAATGAAAAACTGTTTTTT. The full variable domain, completed using reference TRBV30 and TRBJ1-4, is SQTIHQWPATLVQPVGSPLSLECTVEGTSNPNLYWYRQAAGRGLQLLFYSVGIGQISSEVPQNLSASRPQDRQFILSSKKLLLSDSGFYLCAWSPWDFNEKLFFGSGTQLSVL.

This clonotype was seen a few times. V gene TRBV19 combines with J gene TRBJ1-5; a possible D gene is TRBD1 (6 bases). CDR1 and CDR2 from the germline V gene are LNHDA and SQIVND (reference sequence). The ends were cut back, 6 bases at V and 7 bases at J, with 16 bases in the middle. The CDR3 totals 14 residues. DNA for the CDR3: TGTGCCAGTAGGGGCCCAGGGGCATGGCAGCCCCAGCATTTT. Translating it yields CASRGPGAWQPQHF.

This clonotype was recorded many times. The rearrangement links TRBV6-5 to TRBJ1-5; TRBD1 agrees at 11 bases. V gave up 0 bases and J gave up 7 bases; unmatched junction bases: 5. The germline CDR1 and CDR2 sequences are MNHEY and SVGAGI. This CDR3 has 16 amino acids. The CDR3 protein is CASSYSRDRGRQPQHF. Written as DNA, the CDR3 is TGTGCCAGCAGTTACTCCCGGGACAGGGGGAGGCAGCCCCAGCATTTT.

This clonotype was recorded many times. V gene TRBV2 combines with J gene TRBJ1-2; D may be TRBD1 (5 bases). V lost 6 bases to trimming and J lost 2 bases, with 7 bases between them. CDR1 is SNHLY and CDR2 is FYNNEI in the germline V gene. The CDR3 is made up of 12 amino acids. Written as DNA, the CDR3 is TGTGCCAGCAGAGGGGACAACTATGGCTACACCTTC. The encoded protein is CASRGDNYGYTF.